The present TCR beta chain was sequenced within a study of molecular identifiers for immune sequencing clone quantification. V was clipped by 6 bases and J by 3 bases, with 8 bases between them. This CDR3 is built from 12 residues. One entry per CDR3 protein, called by TCRdb with MiXCR from the PCR reads. Of around 470,000 distinct CDR3 sequences in the sample, roughly 25% were seen once. The chain is built from TRBV12-3 or TRBV12-4 and TRBJ1-2; D gene ambiguous. This receptor was taken from a human donor in good health. Some libraries in this study had Jurkat cell RNA spiked in. The sample consisted of naive CD8+ T cells from blood, with Jurkat cell RNA spiked in. The subset here: FACS-sorted CD8+CD4-CCR7+CD45RA+ naive T cells. The CDR3 region has the DNA TGTGCCAGCAGCGGTAATGACTATGGCTACACCTTC. Amino acid sequence: CASSGNDYGYTF.